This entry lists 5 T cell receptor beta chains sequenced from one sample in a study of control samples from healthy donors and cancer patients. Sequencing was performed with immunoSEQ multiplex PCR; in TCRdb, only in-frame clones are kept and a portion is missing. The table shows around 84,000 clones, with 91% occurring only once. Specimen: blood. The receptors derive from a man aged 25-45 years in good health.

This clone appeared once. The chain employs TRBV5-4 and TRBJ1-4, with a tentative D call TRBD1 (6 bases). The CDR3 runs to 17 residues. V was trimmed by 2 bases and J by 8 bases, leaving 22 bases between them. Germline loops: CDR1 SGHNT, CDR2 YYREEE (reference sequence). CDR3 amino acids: CASSFRGGGALREKLFF. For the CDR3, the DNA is TGTGCCAGCAGCTTCCGTGGAGGGGGGGCACTCAGAGAAAAACTGTTTTTT.

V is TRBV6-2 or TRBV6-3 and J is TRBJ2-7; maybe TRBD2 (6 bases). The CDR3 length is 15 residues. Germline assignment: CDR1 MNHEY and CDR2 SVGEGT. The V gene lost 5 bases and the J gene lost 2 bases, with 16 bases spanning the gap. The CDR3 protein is CASSNPAGRPYEQYF. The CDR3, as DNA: TGTGCCAGCAGTAATCCGGCGGGAAGGCCCTACGAGCAGTACTTC.

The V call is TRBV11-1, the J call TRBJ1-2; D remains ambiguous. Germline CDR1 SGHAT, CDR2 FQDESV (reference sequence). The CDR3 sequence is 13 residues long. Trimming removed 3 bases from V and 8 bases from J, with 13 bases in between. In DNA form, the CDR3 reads TGTGCCAGCAGCTTGGACGGTCCCCAAGGCTACACCTTC. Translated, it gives CASSLDGPQGYTF.

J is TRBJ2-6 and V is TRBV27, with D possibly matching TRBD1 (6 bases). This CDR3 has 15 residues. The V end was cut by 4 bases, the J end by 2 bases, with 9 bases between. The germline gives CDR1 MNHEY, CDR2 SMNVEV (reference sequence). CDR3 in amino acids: CASSSGVTGANVLTF. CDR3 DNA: TGTGCCAGCAGTTCAGGGGTAACTGGGGCCAACGTCCTGACTTTC.

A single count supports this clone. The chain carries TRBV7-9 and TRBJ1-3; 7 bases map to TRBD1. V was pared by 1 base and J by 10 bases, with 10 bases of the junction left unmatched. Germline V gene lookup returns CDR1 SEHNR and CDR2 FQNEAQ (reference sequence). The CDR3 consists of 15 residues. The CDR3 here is CASSLEGAGVYTIYF. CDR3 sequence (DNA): TGTGCCAGCAGCTTAGAGGGGGCTGGAGTTTATACCATATATTTT.